The clone carrying this T cell receptor beta chain has a single count. Its antigen is not known. Some second doses came at about 4 weeks and others at about 12 weeks; these were pooled. The sample is drawn from a study of T cell responses to AZD1222 COVID-19 vaccine. General study findings and limits: With two AZD1222 doses given, Spike-specific TCR breadth and depth both rose. Seropositive status at baseline applied to only six AZD1222 recipients. The study sampled repertoires only after the peak T cell response.

The CDR3 consists of 12 residues. The V gene's germline CDR1 is SNHLY and CDR2 FYNNEI. The V end lost 8 bases, the J end lost 1 base, and 8 bases lay between the germline ends. The assay was immunoSEQ multiplex PCR, and TCRdb's table has in-frame clones only and misses some. The sample lists over 45,000 clones, around nine tenths occurring once. V and J are TRBV2 and TRBJ1-1; D might be TRBD1 (6 bases). The source material was peripheral blood, sampled 28 days after the second AZD1222 dose. The receptor was isolated from an adult who received the AZD1222 COVID-19 vaccine. The DNA of the CDR3 is TGTGCCAGCCAGGACAGGAACACTGAAGCTTTCTTT. This codes for CASQDRNTEAFF.